This TCR beta chain comes out of a study of CD8 T cells in Susac syndrome. Study findings and constraints: The TCR sequencing and HLA analysis in the study involved a relatively small number of individuals, as the study acknowledged.

For this clonotype: Its cognate antigen is unknown.

From germline, CDR1 is MDHEN and CDR2 SYDVKM. The CDR3 is 12 amino acids. Trimming removed 2 bases at V and 5 bases at J, with 7 bases between. Reverse transcription used roughly 0.45 to 1 ug RNA and random hexamers. Amplification of TCR beta CDR3 used immunoSEQ multiplex PCR across 54 Vbeta and 13 Jbeta. A single record per CDR3 protein comes from TCRdb applying MiXCR to the immunoSEQ multiplex PCR reads. The sample lists some 260,000 distinct CDR3 sequences; about 88% were seen once. In the multiple sclerosis control group, patients were treatment-naive and had stable or active relapsing-remitting disease. The CD8+ and CD4+ T cells were isolated magnetically using a negative isolation approach, whereas the TEMRA cells were enriched by FACS.

The sample was CD8+ T cells from PBMCs. The rearrangement links TRBV28 to TRBJ2-7; the D is unclear. The TCR comes from a human donor with multiple sclerosis. DNA for the CDR3: TGTGCCAGCAGTTTACGCTTCGACGAGCAGTACTTC. Translation gives CASSLRFDEQYF.